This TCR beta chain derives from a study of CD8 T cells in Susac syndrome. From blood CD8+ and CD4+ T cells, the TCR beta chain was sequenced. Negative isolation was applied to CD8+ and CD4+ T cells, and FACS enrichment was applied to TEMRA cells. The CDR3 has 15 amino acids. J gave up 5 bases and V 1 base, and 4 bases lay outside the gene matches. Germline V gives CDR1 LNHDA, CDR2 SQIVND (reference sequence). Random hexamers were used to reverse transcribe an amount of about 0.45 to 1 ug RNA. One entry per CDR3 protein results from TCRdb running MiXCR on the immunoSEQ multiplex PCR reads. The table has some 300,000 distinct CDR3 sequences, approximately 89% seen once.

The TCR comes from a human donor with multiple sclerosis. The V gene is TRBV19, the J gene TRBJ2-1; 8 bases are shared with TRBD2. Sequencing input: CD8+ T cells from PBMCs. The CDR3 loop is CASSIAGRGDNEQFF. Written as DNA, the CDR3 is TGTGCCAGTAGTATAGCCGGGAGGGGCGACAATGAGCAGTTCTTC.